This TCR beta chain stems from a study of cytomegalovirus exposure and HLA in healthy donors. CDR1 is SGHRS, CDR2 YFSETQ, per germline. After removal of 4 bases from V and 4 bases from J, the junction contained 9 bases not matched to a gene. The CDR3 totals 16 residues. Study conclusions and caveats: Accurate predictions that matched the HLA-A and HLA-B alleles of most subjects were reportedly made from TCR beta sequences.

With 60 Vbeta and 13 Jbeta primers, the PCR was carried out. Using immunoSEQ multiplex PCR, the repertoire was profiled, and TCRdb retains in-frame clones only, with some absent. The table has 170,000 or so clones, around four fifths seen once. As concerns this clone: Its antigen is not identified.

Specimen: PBMCs. The sequence was obtained from a woman aged 50 to 60 in good health and CMV-seropositive. The gene calls are TRBV5-1 and TRBJ2-7, with 12 bases identical to TRBD1. The CDR3 loop reads CASSVTGTGGLYEQYF. In DNA form, the CDR3 reads TGCGCCAGCAGCGTTACCGGGACAGGGGGCCTTTACGAGCAGTACTTC.